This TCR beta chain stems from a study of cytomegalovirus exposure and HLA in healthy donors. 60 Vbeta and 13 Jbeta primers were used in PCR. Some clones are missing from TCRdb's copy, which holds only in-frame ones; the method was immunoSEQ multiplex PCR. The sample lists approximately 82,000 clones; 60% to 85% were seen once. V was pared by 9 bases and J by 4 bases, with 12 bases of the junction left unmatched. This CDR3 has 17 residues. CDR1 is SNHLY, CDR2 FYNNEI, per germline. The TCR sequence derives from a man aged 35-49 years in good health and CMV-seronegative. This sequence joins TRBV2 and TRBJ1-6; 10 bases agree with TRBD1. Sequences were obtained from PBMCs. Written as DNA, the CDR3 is TGTGCCAGAGACCCATCTGGGACAGGGGTATATAATTCACCCCTCCACTTT. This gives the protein CARDPSGTGVYNSPLHF.